This T cell receptor beta chain appears in the sequencing data of a study of response to subunit inactivated influenza vaccine. Overall study findings and caveats: The study's authors posited that every seasonal influenza vaccination enlists few new T cells.

V was pared by 2 bases and J by 5 bases, with 10 bases between. The V gene's germline CDR1 is SGHTS and CDR2 YDEGEE. CDR3 length equals 13 residues. Concerning this clonotype: What it binds is unknown.

TCRdb itself ran the RT-PCR reads through MiXCR, one entry per CDR3 protein. The table lists approximately 530,000 distinct CDR3 sequences, under 15% of them singletons. The chain carries TRBV5-8 and TRBJ1-1; D may be TRBD1 (5 bases). The specimen was PBMCs from blood, collected roughly 46 days after vaccination. The TCR comes from a man aged 50 to 60 who received an inactivated influenza vaccine. The CDR3 sequence: CASSFEGRTEAFF. The DNA of the CDR3 is TGTGCCAGCAGCTTTGAGGGGAGGACTGAAGCTTTCTTT. The complete variable domain, with remaining parts taken from reference TRBV5-8 and TRBJ1-1, reads EAGVTQSPTHLIKTRGQQATLRCSPISGHTSVYWYQQALGLGLQFLLWYDEGEERNRGNFPPRFSGRQFPNYSSELNVNALELEDSALYLCASSFEGRTEAFFGQGTRLTVV.